What follows are 7 T cell receptor beta chains derived from one specimen sequenced in a study of T cells in localized non-small cell lung cancer. Produced via immunoSEQ multiplex PCR; TCRdb's table is partial and in-frame only. The repertoire consists of 1,300 or so clones, with 36% occurring once and the leading ten covering roughly an eighth. Source: lung tumor tissue, taken before any cancer treatment. These receptor sequences come from a male donor aged 60 or older with stage II squamous cell lung carcinoma.

In its sample, this clone is medium-sized (0.01 to 0.1%). The chain couples TRBV11-3 to TRBJ1-1; 7 positions agree with TRBD1. The V and J ends lost 3 bases and 5 bases, in that order; junction bases with no gene match: 6. From germline, CDR1 is SGHNT and CDR2 YENEEA. The CDR3 loop spans 14 amino acids. CDR3 nucleotides: TGTGCCAGCAGCTTTGGCCAGGGGGGGACTGAAGCTTTCTTT. Translation: CASSFGQGGTEAFF.

The gene calls are TRBV18 and TRBJ2-2, with D unresolved. V was shortened by 8 bases and J by 3 bases, with 16 bases between the two germline ends. The CDR3 runs to 15 residues. Germline V gene data show CDR1 as KGHSH and CDR2 as LQKENI. CDR3 bases: TGTGCCAGCGGGATGGGCCTGACTTACACCGGGGAGCTGTTTTTT. It translates to CASGMGLTYTGELFF.

V usage is TRBV19 and J usage is TRBJ2-6, with 13 nucleotides matching TRBD2. The CDR3 totals 20 residues. Trimming at V came to 5 bases and at J to 4 bases, leaving 14 bases not matched to a gene. CDR1 is LNHDA, CDR2 SQIVND, per germline (reference sequence). In DNA form, the CDR3 reads TGTGCCAGTAGTGCGCGACCCGGGACTAGCGGGGCCGCGGGGGCCAACGTCCTGACTTTC. Its protein product is CASSARPGTSGAAGANVLTF.

This rearrangement joins TRBV10-2 to TRBJ2-4; D may be TRBD1 (5 bases). CDR3 size: 12 residues. Germline CDR1 and CDR2: WSHSY and SAAADI. V was cut by 1 base and J by 8 bases, with 6 bases left in between. The CDR3 loop is CASSELGDIQYF. The CDR3 bases are TGCGCCAGCAGTGAGTTAGGGGACATTCAGTACTTC.

This rearrangement joins TRBV11-3 to TRBJ1-4; 8 nucleotides match TRBD1. Germline CDR1 SGHNT, CDR2 YENEEA. The ends lost 3 bases at V and 4 bases at J; junction bases unmatched: 7. The CDR3 is 16 residues long. CDR3 in DNA: TGTGCCAGCAGCTTGGAACGGACAGGGCTTAATGAAAAACTGTTTTTT. This translates into CASSLERTGLNEKLFF.

This clone ranks as medium-sized. The chain recombines TRBV6-8 with TRBJ1-1; D is uncertain. Per the germline V gene, CDR1 is MNHGY and CDR2 is SAAAGT. The CDR3 totals 12 residues. The V end lost 2 bases, the J end lost 5 bases, and 6 bases lay between the germline ends. The CDR3: CASSYRETEAFF. The CDR3 nucleotides are TGTGCCAGCAGTTACAGGGAAACTGAAGCTTTCTTT.

V gene TRBV18 combines with J gene TRBJ2-3; D perhaps matches TRBD2 (6 bases). Germline CDR1 is KGHSH and CDR2 is LQKENI. V lost 1 base to trimming and J lost 2 bases, with 7 bases between them. This CDR3 is 14 amino acids long. CDR3 DNA: TGTGCCAGCTCACCACTAGCGGACACAGATACGCAGTATTTT. This encodes CASSPLADTDTQYF.